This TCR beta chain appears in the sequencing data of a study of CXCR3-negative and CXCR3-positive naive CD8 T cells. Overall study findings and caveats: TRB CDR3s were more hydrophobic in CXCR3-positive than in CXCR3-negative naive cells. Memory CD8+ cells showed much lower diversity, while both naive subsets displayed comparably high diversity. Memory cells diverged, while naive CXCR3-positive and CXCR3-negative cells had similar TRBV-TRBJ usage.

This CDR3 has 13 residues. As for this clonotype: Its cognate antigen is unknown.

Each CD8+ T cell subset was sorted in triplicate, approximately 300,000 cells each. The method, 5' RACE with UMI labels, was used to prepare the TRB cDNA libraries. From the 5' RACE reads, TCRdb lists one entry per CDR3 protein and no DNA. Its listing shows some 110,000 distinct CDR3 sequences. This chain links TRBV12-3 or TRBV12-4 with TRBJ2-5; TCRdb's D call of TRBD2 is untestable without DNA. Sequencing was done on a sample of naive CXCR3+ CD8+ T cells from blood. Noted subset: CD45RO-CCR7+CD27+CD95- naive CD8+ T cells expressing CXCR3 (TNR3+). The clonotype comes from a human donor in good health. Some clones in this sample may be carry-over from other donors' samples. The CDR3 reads CASTLVNSETQYF.